The rows below give T cell receptor beta chains drawn from one sample of a study of shared T cell receptors in the human thymus. Only in-frame clones appear in the TCRdb table, and some are missing; sequencing was by immunoSEQ multiplex PCR. The top ten clones hold approximately 0.02% of a sample with roughly 410,000 clones, more than 85% of them seen once. Source material: thymocytes. These TCRs come from a human donor. CDR3s include the opening cysteine and the closing phenylalanine or tryptophan. Each record gives: clone size, V gene, J gene, CDR3 protein. Clone size is given for some rows only: seen once, a few or many times, or a class if the clone is expanded.

>-|TRBV12-5|TRBJ2-1
CASGPDRGHYNEQFF
>-|TRBV11-1|TRBJ2-3
CASSPYRDPSTDTQYF
>-|TRBV4-1|TRBJ2-4
CASGASGRAENIQYF
>-|TRBV7-9|TRBJ2-7
CASSSAVDSGVSYEQYF
>-|TRBV6-1|TRBJ2-4
CASRGPGLQYF
>-|TRBV19|TRBJ1-2
CASSGGDREFYGYTF
>-|TRBV4-1|TRBJ2-2
CASSQEGGQGAWTGELFF
>once|TRBV5-6|TRBJ2-7
CASSLLGQGAQEQYF
>-|TRBV7-2|TRBJ2-7
CASSLGQEGAAEQYF
>-|TRBV19|TRBJ2-5
CASREGPTSGQETQYF
>-|TRBV28|TRBJ2-7
CASTPPGRDRVNEQYF
>-|TRBV7-9|TRBJ2-4
CASSLAGVGKNIQYF
>-|TRBV5-4|TRBJ1-4
CASSSRQGRGEKLFF
>-|TRBV18|TRBJ1-1
CASAHPLFHTEAFF
>-|TRBV30|TRBJ1-1
CACQICPKEDSKSGMNTEAFF
>-|TRBV6-1|TRBJ2-4
CASSDSARGPRLENIQYF
>-|TRBV12-5|TRBJ2-1
CASGPGTGSACNEQFF
>-|TRBV6-5|TRBJ2-1
CASSYAFSGNEQFF
>-|TRBV6-5|TRBJ2-1
CAIGGSGSSYNEQFF
>-|TRBV5-1|TRBJ2-3
CASSPRASADTQYF
>-|TRBV5-1|TRBJ2-3
CASSSILDSSTDTQYF
>-|TRBV28|TRBJ1-3
CASSLIDRTGRENTIYF
>once|TRBV18|TRBJ1-4
CASSRLREATNEKLFF
>-|TRBV4-3|TRBJ1-2
CASSQDNSKALYGYTF
>-|TRBV7-9|TRBJ2-2
CASSGGRPNTGELFF
>-|TRBV5-1|TRBJ1-2
CASSLVGSGYTF
>-|TRBV15|TRBJ1-1
CATSRDRQGNSEAFF
>-|TRBV2|TRBJ2-1
CASSEALRRGQGDNEQFF
>-|TRBV19|TRBJ2-1
CASSIREIWNNEQFF
>-|TRBV7-3|TRBJ2-7
CASSELGDGYEQYF
>-|TRBV4-1|TRBJ1-4
CASSQERGGKLFF
>few|TRBV30|TRBJ1-5
CAWSYEELHSNQPQHF
>-|TRBV10-1|TRBJ1-2
CASSEAGTGDWYGYTF
>-|TRBV5-1|TRBJ2-7
CASSYRDTSSYEQYF
>-|TRBV7-2|TRBJ2-7
CASSPLDHSGPYEQYF
>-|TRBV11-2|TRBJ2-1
CASSLSVSGDNEQFF
>-|TRBV29-1|TRBJ1-2
CSVEVRGLWGYGYTF
>-|TRBV5-4|TRBJ2-1
CASSLVSQGASNLYNEQFF
>-|TRBV27|TRBJ2-3
CASSSPGGTDTQYF
>-|TRBV28|TRBJ2-1
CASRRISGNNRGEQFF
>once|TRBV9|TRBJ2-7
CASGNSSGRYEQYF
>-|TRBV11-2|TRBJ2-7
CASSITRRKLYEQYF